The next 30 T cell receptor beta chains were all read from a single sample in a study of CD8 T cells in Susac syndrome. A quantity of about 0.5 to 1 ug RNA underwent reverse transcription using random hexamers. One entry per CDR3 protein results from TCRdb running MiXCR on the immunoSEQ multiplex PCR reads. The sample holds some 110,000 distinct CDR3 sequences, over 95% seen once. The sequenced sample consisted of CD4+ T cells from PBMCs. These receptors were taken from a human donor with Susac syndrome.

The chain couples TRBV30 to TRBJ2-5; D is unresolved. The CDR3 consists of 15 residues. CDR1 is GTSNPN and CDR2 is SVGIG in the germline V gene (reference sequence). With 2 bases removed from V and 2 bases from J, the gap between germline ends came to 15 bases. For the CDR3, the DNA is TGTGCCTGGAGTTCGATAACACACGTGCAAGAGACCCAGTACTTC. This codes for CAWSSITHVQETQYF.

The chain joins TRBV28 to TRBJ1-5, with D unclear. The germline V gene encodes CDR1 MDHEN and CDR2 SYDVKM. The CDR3 has 14 residues. V was cut by 3 bases and J by 3 bases, with 9 bases left in between. CDR3 protein: CASSLSVVNQPQHF. The CDR3, as DNA: TGTGCCAGCAGTTTGTCAGTCGTCAATCAGCCCCAGCATTTT.

The CDR3 nucleotides read TGCAGTGCCCTCCCCGGGTTGACGCAGTATTTT. It specifies CSALPGLTQYF. The rearrangement links TRBV20-1 to TRBJ2-3; D not certain. Germline V gene lookup returns CDR1 DFQATT and CDR2 SNEGSKA (reference sequence). V was shortened by 6 bases and J by 9 bases, with 13 bases between the two germline ends. There are 11 residues in the CDR3.

The chain recombines TRBV12-3 or TRBV12-4 with TRBJ2-4; D might be TRBD1 or TRBD2, each matching 5 bases. Trimming took 5 bases from V and 4 from J, leaving 12 bases between them. This CDR3 is 14 amino acids long. In DNA, the CDR3 is TGTGCCAGCAGTCCACCGGGACGGAAAAACATTCAGTACTTC. Translating gives CASSPPGRKNIQYF.

The chain joins TRBV4-3 to TRBJ1-4, with TRBD1 as a possible D gene (5 bases). CDR1 and CDR2 (germline): LGHNA, YSLEER. V was shortened by 0 bases and J by 7 bases, with 12 bases between the two germline ends. CDR3 length: 15 residues. The CDR3 region has the DNA TGCGCCAGCAGCCAAGAACCTCGCGGGGGTGAAAAACTGTTTTTT. This sequence encodes CASSQEPRGGEKLFF.

CDR3 nucleotides: TGTGCCAGCAGCTTATTTCCCACGGTAGGCTACGAGCAGTACTTC. Protein sequence: CASSLFPTVGYEQYF. The J gene is TRBJ2-7, the V gene TRBV7-2, with D unresolved. The CDR3 extends over 15 amino acids. Deletions cut 2 bases from V and 3 bases from J, with 14 bases between. The germline CDR1 and CDR2 sequences are SGHTA and FQGNSA. The full variable domain, its missing parts supplied by reference TRBV7-2 and TRBJ2-7, is GAGVSQSPSNKVTEKGKDVELRCDPISGHTALYWYRQSLGQGLEFLIYFQGNSAPDKSGLPSDRFSAERTGGSVSTLTIQRTQQEDSAVYLCASSLFPTVGYEQYFGPGTRLTVT.

The rearrangement joins TRBV20-1 to TRBJ2-5; TRBD2 agrees at 8 bases. Germline CDR1 reads DFQATT; CDR2 reads SNEGSKA (reference sequence). The CDR3 totals 14 residues. In DNA form, the CDR3 reads TGCAGCGGCCTTAGCGGGACCTTCCAAGAGACCCAGTACTTC. Protein: CSGLSGTFQETQYF.

CDR3 in DNA: TGTGCCAGCAGCCCGAGACTAGCGGGGACCTACGAGCAGTACTTC. Protein: CASSPRLAGTYEQYF. The gene calls are TRBV7-9 and TRBJ2-7, with 11 bases fitting TRBD2. The CDR3 covers 15 residues. The ends lost 5 bases at V and 2 bases at J; junction bases unmatched: 5. Looked up from germline, CDR1 is SEHNR and CDR2 is FQNEAQ (reference sequence).

This clonotype has just one count. The chain recombines TRBV18 with TRBJ2-7, with 7 bases identical to TRBD2. The ends lost 4 bases at V and 0 bases at J; junction bases unmatched: 3. Germline loops: CDR1 KGHSH, CDR2 LQKENI. The CDR3 sequence is 14 residues long. This CDR3 is CASSLGLSSYEQYF. The CDR3 DNA sequence: TGTGCCAGCTCACTGGGACTATCCTCCTACGAGCAGTACTTC.

This clonotype was detected only once. This chain connects TRBV18 to TRBJ1-5, with D perhaps matching TRBD1 (5 bases). Trimming shortened V by 3 bases and J by 0 bases, and 15 bases separated the two germline ends. The germline gives CDR1 KGHSH, CDR2 LQKENI. The CDR3 loop spans 17 amino acids. CDR3 nucleotide sequence: TGTGCCAGCTCACCGACCGGGACTAAGGATAGCAATCAGCCCCAGCATTTT. Translating it yields CASSPTGTKDSNQPQHF.

The chain couples TRBV7-2 to TRBJ2-5; tentatively, D is TRBD2 (5 bases). V was cut by 5 bases and J by 5 bases, with 15 bases left in between. The germline V gene has CDR1 SGHTA and CDR2 FQGNSA. The CDR3 sequence is 14 residues long. CDR3 loop: CASSPQAATETQYF. CDR3 nucleotides: TGTGCCAGCAGCCCTCAAGCGGCAACGGAGACCCAGTACTTC.

The rearrangement joins TRBV4-2 to TRBJ1-5; 7 bases are a match to TRBD1. The CDR3 sequence is 18 residues long. V lost 0 bases and J lost 0; bases outside the gene matches: 8. Germline V gene lookup returns CDR1 LGHNA and CDR2 YNFKEQ. As DNA, the CDR3 is TGTGCCAGCAGCCAAGAGGGACAGAGCTCCTATAGCAATCAGCCCCAGCATTTT. This encodes CASSQEGQSSYSNQPQHF.

The V gene is TRBV20-1, the J gene TRBJ2-1; TRBD2 matches 10 bases. V dropped 4 bases and J dropped 8; count of bases not matched to a gene: 5. Germline V lookup: CDR1 DFQATT, CDR2 SNEGSKA (reference sequence). The CDR3 runs to 13 residues. The CDR3 sequence: CSAIGTSDHEQFF. In DNA form, the CDR3 reads TGCAGTGCTATAGGGACTAGCGACCATGAGCAGTTCTTC.

This chain connects TRBV20-1 to TRBJ2-3, with D perhaps being TRBD1 or TRBD2 (5 bases each). V dropped 0 bases and J dropped 5 bases, with 9 bases sitting between them. This CDR3 has 13 amino acids. In germline, CDR1 is DFQATT, CDR2 SNEGSKA (reference sequence). For the CDR3, the DNA is TGCAGTGCTAGAGATCTGGGGGAAGATACGCAGTATTTT. This codes for CSARDLGEDTQYF.

J is TRBJ2-5 and V is TRBV29-1; a possible D gene is TRBD1 (5 bases). This CDR3 has 12 amino acids. Trimming pared 3 bases from V and 2 bases from J, leaving 7 bases between. The germline CDR1 and CDR2 sequences are SQVTM and ANQGSEA. The CDR3 DNA reads TGCAGCGTTGAGAAGGGGCAAGAGACCCAGTACTTC. Translation: CSVEKGQETQYF.

This chain uses TRBV15 with TRBJ2-6; 9 bases fit TRBD1. This CDR3 has 17 residues. The germline V gene encodes CDR1 LNHNV and CDR2 YYDKDF (reference sequence). Germline trimming cut 3 bases from V and 2 bases from J; bases unmatched to any gene: 5. The CDR3 DNA is TGTGCCACCAGCAGGCGTCGACAGGGGGCTGGGGCCAACGTCCTGACTTTC. Protein product: CATSRRRQGAGANVLTF. The variable domain in full, completed from reference TRBV15 and TRBJ2-6, reads DAMVIQNPRYQVTQFGKPVTLSCSQTLNHNVMYWYQQKSSQAPKLLFHYYDKDFNNEADTPDNFQSRRPNTSFCFLDIRSPGLGDTAMYLCATSRRRQGAGANVLTFGAGSRLTVL.

This sequence joins TRBV12-3 or TRBV12-4 and TRBJ1-1; no firm D call. The V and J ends lost 5 bases and 1 base respectively, with 8 bases between them. CDR3 length equals 13 residues. The CDR3 loop reads CASSNHPNTEAFF. CDR3 sequence (DNA): TGTGCCAGCAGTAACCACCCGAACACTGAAGCTTTCTTT.

The chain joins TRBV4-1 to TRBJ1-5, with a possible D match to TRBD1 (5 bases). Germline CDR1 MGHRA, CDR2 YSYEKL. V shed 0 bases and J shed 0 bases, with 9 bases lying between them. CDR3 length: 16 amino acids. The CDR3 is CASSQDGGNSNQPQHF. The CDR3 region has the DNA TGCGCCAGCAGCCAAGACGGGGGTAATAGCAATCAGCCCCAGCATTTT.

V is TRBV7-2 and J is TRBJ2-1, with 9 bases that match TRBD1. V lost 6 bases and J lost 3; bases outside the gene matches: 9. This CDR3 has 16 residues. Germline V lookup: CDR1 SGHTA, CDR2 FQGNSA. The CDR3 DNA sequence: TGTGCCAGCAGTCAACAACCGGGACAGGGCTACAATGAGCAGTTCTTC. Its translation is CASSQQPGQGYNEQFF.

The chain joins TRBV27 to TRBJ2-2; a weak D match, TRBD1 (6 bases). This CDR3 has 13 residues. CDR1 is MNHEY and CDR2 is SMNVEV in the germline V gene (reference sequence). V was clipped by 8 bases and J by 2 bases, with 9 bases between them. DNA for the CDR3: TGTGCCAGCTCCAGGGGTAACACCGGGGAGCTGTTTTTT. As protein: CASSRGNTGELFF.

The rearrangement uses TRBV19 and TRBJ1-2, with D uncertain. V shed 5 bases and J shed 8 bases, with 18 bases lying between them. This CDR3 is 14 amino acids long. Germline CDR1 is LNHDA and CDR2 is SQIVND (reference sequence). CDR3 nucleotide sequence: TGTGCCAGTAGTTGGGCGAGTGAACCTCGCGGCTACACCTTC. Translated: CASSWASEPRGYTF.

The chain couples TRBV20-1 to TRBJ2-7; D is unclear. Between the trimmed V and J ends, which lost 4 bases and 1 base, there was a span of 8 bases. Germline CDR1 and CDR2: DFQATT and SNEGSKA (reference sequence). The length of the CDR3 is 12 residues. The CDR3 DNA reads as TGCAGTGCTACCCCCAAGTCCTACGAGCAGTACTTC. Translation gives CSATPKSYEQYF.

The V and J genes are TRBV20-1 and TRBJ2-1, with 11 bases matching TRBD2. From germline, CDR1 is DFQATT and CDR2 SNEGSKA (reference sequence). The CDR3 loop spans 15 amino acids. J gave up 4 bases and V 6 bases, and 8 bases lay outside the gene matches. CDR3 in amino acids: CSAISGRAEYNEQFF. CDR3 sequence (DNA): TGCAGTGCGATTAGCGGGAGGGCCGAGTACAATGAGCAGTTCTTC.

The chain recombines TRBV24-1 with TRBJ2-5; D is uncertain. Per germline, CDR1 KGHDR and CDR2 SFDVKD. V shed 7 bases and J shed 1 base, with 6 bases lying between them. This CDR3 region has 12 residues. The CDR3 DNA reads TGTGCCACCAGCGGCTCCCAAGAGACCCAGTACTTC. This encodes CATSGSQETQYF.

Here the CDR3 reads CSARGQTFQETQYF. The CDR3 nucleotides are TGCAGTGCTAGAGGACAGACCTTTCAAGAGACCCAGTACTTC. V is TRBV20-1 and J is TRBJ2-5, with D maybe TRBD1 (5 bases). The CDR3 is made up of 14 amino acids. From germline, CDR1 is DFQATT and CDR2 SNEGSKA (reference sequence). V was pared by 1 base and J by 2 bases, with 11 bases between.

This clonotype was seen just once. V and J are TRBV9 and TRBJ1-2; TRBD1 is a possible D gene (5 bases). CDR1 and CDR2 from the germline V gene are SGDLS and YYNGEE. The V gene lost 1 base and the J gene lost 6 bases, with 25 bases spanning the gap. The CDR3 is 18 amino acids. This CDR3 reads CASSVSISSRAIYHGYTF. CDR3 DNA: TGTGCCAGCAGCGTATCAATCTCGAGCAGGGCCATTTACCATGGCTACACCTTC.

The chain links TRBV19 to TRBJ2-7, with a tentative D call TRBD1 (6 bases). There are 14 residues in the CDR3. Trimming stripped 2 bases from V and 2 bases from J, with 10 bases between. CDR1 and CDR2 from the germline V gene are LNHDA and SQIVND (reference sequence). The CDR3 spells CASSIIGQTYEQYF. Here the CDR3 DNA reads TGTGCCAGTAGTATAATCGGACAGACCTACGAGCAGTACTTC.

The rearrangement joins TRBV29-1 to TRBJ2-7; D may be TRBD2 (5 bases). CDR3 length: 12 amino acids. Germline CDR1 SQVTM, CDR2 ANQGSEA. The V end lost 3 bases, the J end lost 7 bases, and 13 bases lay between the germline ends. CDR3 sequence reads: CSVDLREGEQYF. CDR3 in DNA: TGCAGCGTTGATCTCCGGGAAGGGGAGCAGTACTTC.

This rearrangement joins TRBV20-1 to TRBJ1-4, with D uncertain. The CDR3 has 14 residues. V was trimmed by 6 bases and J by 0 bases, leaving 11 bases between them. Germline V gene lookup returns CDR1 DFQATT and CDR2 SNEGSKA (reference sequence). The CDR3 protein is CSAKDAATNEKLFF. For the CDR3, the DNA is TGCAGTGCCAAGGACGCTGCAACTAATGAAAAACTGTTTTTT.

This rearrangement joins TRBV7-2 to TRBJ2-5; D is possibly TRBD1 (5 bases). Germline CDR1 and CDR2: SGHTA and FQGNSA. V lost 5 bases to trimming and J lost 1 base, with 14 bases between them. The CDR3 covers 15 residues. CDR3 loop: CASSRGSTAQETQYF. CDR3 DNA: TGTGCCAGCAGCCGCGGCTCGACAGCCCAAGAGACCCAGTACTTC.